A selection of T cell receptor beta chains follows, all from one sample in a study of cytomegalovirus exposure and HLA in healthy donors. Only in-frame clones appear in the TCRdb table, and some are missing; sequencing was by immunoSEQ multiplex PCR. The sample records 120,000 or so clones, roughly 78% being singletons. Material for sequencing was PBMCs. These receptors were collected from a male donor in good health and CMV-seronegative. Each CDR3 is given with its conserved first and last residue. Fields, in order: J gene, V gene, D gene, clone size, CDR3 protein, CDR3 DNA. The D gene is left open where the match is weak. Rows give clone size only sometimes, using once, few, many, or a class for an expanded clone.

TRBJ1-5 | TRBV19 | TRBD1 | NA | CASSTGGQSSNQPQHF | TGTGCCAGTAGTACCGGGGGACAGTCTAGCAATCAGCCCCAGCATTTT
TRBJ1-2 | TRBV7-9 | NA | NA | CASSLNSLWGYTF | TGTGCCAGCAGCTTAAACAGCCTGTGGGGCTACACCTTC
TRBJ2-7 | TRBV10-1 | TRBD2 | NA | CASSDMGLADFSYEQYF | TGCGCCAGCAGCGATATGGGACTAGCGGACTTCTCCTACGAGCAGTACTTC
TRBJ1-5 | TRBV28 | NA | NA | CASSRPGRGPHQPQHF | TGTGCCAGCAGCCGGCCCGGGAGGGGCCCCCATCAGCCCCAGCATTTT
TRBJ2-3 | TRBV5-1 | NA | few | CASSFWGRDTQYF | TGCGCCAGCAGCTTTTGGGGGAGGGATACGCAGTATTTT
TRBJ1-1 | TRBV5-1 | TRBD1 | NA | CASSLDRGPNTEAFF | TGCGCCAGCAGCTTGGACAGGGGGCCAAACACTGAAGCTTTCTTT
TRBJ2-3 | TRBV6-5 | TRBD2 | NA | CASSYSLAGGQDTQYF | TGTGCCAGCAGTTACTCCCTAGCGGGAGGGCAAGATACGCAGTATTTT
TRBJ2-1 | TRBV19 | NA | NA | CASSIGGLAYNEQFF | TGTGCCAGTAGTATAGGGGGCCTAGCCTACAATGAGCAGTTCTTC
TRBJ2-7 | TRBV30 | NA | NA | CAWSTRSDYEQYF | TGTGCCTGGAGTACCCGGAGCGATTACGAGCAGTACTTC
TRBJ2-6 | TRBV5-1 | NA | few | CASSYRSGANGLTF | TGCGCCAGCAGCTACCGCTCTGGGGCCAACGGCCTGACTTTC
TRBJ1-5 | TRBV6-5 | NA | NA | CASSYRSNQPQHF | TGTGCCAGCAGTTACCGGAGCAATCAGCCCCAGCATTTT
TRBJ1-2 | TRBV7-9 | NA | NA | CASSPTLLGYTF | TGTGCCAGCAGCCCTACGCTATTGGGCTACACCTTC
TRBJ1-2 | TRBV5-5 | NA | NA | CASSLGLWASGYTF | TGTGCCAGCAGCTTGGGTTTGTGGGCATCAGGCTACACCTTC
TRBJ2-2 | TRBV5-6 | NA | NA | CASSFMVGPGELFF | TGTGCCAGCAGTTTTATGGTGGGGCCCGGGGAGCTGTTTTTT
TRBJ2-5 | TRBV25-1 | TRBD2 | NA | CASSAMGTRAETQYF | TGTGCCAGCAGCGCCATGGGGACTAGGGCAGAGACCCAGTACTTC
TRBJ2-2 | TRBV2 | NA | once | CASMSVTSNTGELFF | TGTGCCAGCATGAGCGTGACTTCGAACACCGGGGAGCTGTTTTTT
TRBJ2-4 | TRBV7-9 | NA | NA | CSSSSQAAIAKNIQYF | TGTTCCAGCAGCTCCCAGGCCGCTATAGCCAAAAACATTCAGTACTTC
TRBJ2-3 | TRBV4-1 | NA | NA | CASSQVPGSTDTQYF | TGCGCCAGCAGCCAAGTCCCGGGGAGCACAGATACGCAGTATTTT
TRBJ1-2 | TRBV28 | NA | NA | CASSLVGDTWEGYTF | TGTGCCAGCAGTTTGGTTGGGGACACCTGGGAAGGCTACACCTTC
TRBJ2-2 | TRBV7-7 | NA | NA | CASSRLTGNTGELFF | TGTGCCAGCAGCCGATTGACAGGAAACACCGGGGAGCTGTTTTTT
TRBJ2-5 | TRBV7-9 | NA | NA | CSSSFLSDSGWETQYF | TGTTCCAGCAGCTTTCTATCGGACTCAGGATGGGAGACCCAGTACTTC
TRBJ2-7 | TRBV28 | TRBD1 | NA | CASSSTGTGALEQYF | TGTGCCAGCAGTTCGACCGGGACAGGGGCTCTCGAGCAGTACTTC
TRBJ2-1 | TRBV5-1 | TRBD1 | NA | CASSLGFGGTGGNEQFF | TGCGCCAGCAGCTTGGGCTTCGGAGGGACAGGGGGCAATGAGCAGTTCTTC
TRBJ2-3 | TRBV9 | TRBD2 | NA | CASSRLAASTDTQYF | TGTGCCAGCAGCAGACTAGCGGCTAGCACAGATACGCAGTATTTT
TRBJ2-7 | TRBV6-6 | NA | NA | CASTEGVTYEQYF | TGTGCCAGCACAGAAGGGGTTACCTACGAGCAGTACTTC
TRBJ2-1 | TRBV7-9 | TRBD2 | few | CASSQTSGGKYEQFF | TGTGCCAGCAGCCAGACTAGCGGGGGAAAGTATGAGCAGTTCTTC
TRBJ2-7 | TRBV30 | TRBD1 | NA | CAWSRGTGDYYEQYF | TGTGCCTGGAGCCGGGGGACAGGGGACTACTACGAGCAGTACTTC
TRBJ2-3 | TRBV6-5 | TRBD1 | NA | CASSYEGAASTDTQYF | TGTGCCAGCAGTTACGAGGGGGCCGCTAGCACAGATACGCAGTATTTT
TRBJ1-1 | TRBV7-3 | NA | NA | CASSPTGNTEAFF | TGTGCCAGCAGCCCGACAGGGAACACTGAAGCTTTCTTT
TRBJ1-2 | TRBV5-8 | TRBD1 | NA | CASSAGTAVAYGYTF | TGTGCCAGCAGCGCAGGGACAGCCGTAGCCTATGGCTACACCTTC
TRBJ2-2 | TRBV5-5 | NA | NA | CASRWDWNTGELFF | TGTGCCAGCAGATGGGACTGGAACACCGGGGAGCTGTTTTTT
TRBJ1-1 | TRBV7-9 | NA | NA | CASSLADQGQSTEAFF | TGTGCCAGCAGCTTAGCGGACCAGGGGCAGAGCACTGAAGCTTTCTTT
TRBJ1-4 | TRBV5-6 | NA | NA | CASSLNRPTNEKLFF | TGTGCCAGCAGCTTGAACAGGCCAACTAATGAAAAACTGTTTTTT
TRBJ2-7 | TRBV5-8 | NA | NA | CASSLAYPGTYEQYF | TGTGCCAGCAGCTTGGCTTACCCGGGGACCTACGAGCAGTACTTC
TRBJ2-2 | TRBV9 | TRBD2 | NA | CASSVGLAGGYTGELFF | TGTGCCAGCAGCGTAGGACTAGCGGGAGGTTACACCGGGGAGCTGTTTTTT
TRBJ1-1 | TRBV25-1 | NA | few | CASSELDIVEAFF | TGTGCCAGCAGTGAGCTTGACATCGTTGAAGCTTTCTTT
TRBJ2-1 | TRBV11-1 | NA | NA | CASSLVPRANEQFF | TGTGCCAGCAGCTTAGTTCCGAGAGCCAATGAGCAGTTCTTC
TRBJ1-2 | TRBV29-1 | NA | NA | CSVEGPGYTF | TGCAGCGTTGAAGGGCCCGGCTACACCTTC
TRBJ2-3 | TRBV5-1 | NA | NA | CASSSSGGWGDTQYF | TGCGCCAGCAGCTCATCGGGGGGCTGGGGAGATACGCAGTATTTT
TRBJ2-7 | TRBV5-4 | NA | once | CASSLERAYYEQYF | TGTGCCAGCAGCTTGGAACGAGCCTACTACGAGCAGTACTTC
TRBJ2-7 | TRBV6-6 | NA | NA | CAGGKSADPYEQYF | TGTGCCGGCGGGAAGTCCGCGGACCCCTACGAGCAGTACTTC
TRBJ2-4 | TRBV6-1 | NA | NA | CASSEITGLAKNIQYF | TGTGCCAGCAGTGAAATTACAGGGTTAGCCAAAAACATTCAGTACTTC
TRBJ2-3 | TRBV28 | NA | NA | CASRRPWLVSTDAQYF | TGTGCCAGCAGGCGTCCTTGGCTGGTGAGCACAGATGCGCAGTATTTT
TRBJ2-7 | TRBV27 | TRBD2 | NA | CASSRTSGSHEQYF | TGTGCCAGCAGTAGGACTAGCGGGAGTCACGAGCAGTACTTC
TRBJ2-7 | TRBV11-2 | NA | few | CASSLALLYEQYF | TGTGCCAGCAGCTTAGCTTTATTATACGAGCAGTACTTC
TRBJ1-1 | TRBV18 | NA | NA | CASSQRRSQGWAEAFF | TGTGCCAGCTCCCAACGTCGGTCCCAGGGCTGGGCTGAAGCTTTCTTT
TRBJ1-6 | TRBV28 | NA | NA | CASSETYNSPLHF | TGTGCCAGCTCAGAGACATATAATTCACCCCTCCACTTT
TRBJ1-2 | TRBV7-6 | NA | NA | CASSLRVLQGIDGYTF | TGTGCCAGCAGCTTAAGAGTTCTTCAGGGGATCGATGGCTACACCTTC
TRBJ1-1 | TRBV30 | NA | NA | CAWSVFKRQYTEAFF | TGTGCCTGGAGTGTATTTAAAAGACAATACACTGAAGCTTTCTTT
TRBJ1-6 | TRBV18 | NA | NA | CASSPRGYNSPLHF | TGTGCCAGCTCCCCGCGGGGGTATAATTCACCCCTCCACTTT
TRBJ2-1 | TRBV9 | NA | NA | CASSGRDTSYNEQFF | TGTGCCAGCAGCGGACGGGACACCTCCTACAATGAGCAGTTCTTC